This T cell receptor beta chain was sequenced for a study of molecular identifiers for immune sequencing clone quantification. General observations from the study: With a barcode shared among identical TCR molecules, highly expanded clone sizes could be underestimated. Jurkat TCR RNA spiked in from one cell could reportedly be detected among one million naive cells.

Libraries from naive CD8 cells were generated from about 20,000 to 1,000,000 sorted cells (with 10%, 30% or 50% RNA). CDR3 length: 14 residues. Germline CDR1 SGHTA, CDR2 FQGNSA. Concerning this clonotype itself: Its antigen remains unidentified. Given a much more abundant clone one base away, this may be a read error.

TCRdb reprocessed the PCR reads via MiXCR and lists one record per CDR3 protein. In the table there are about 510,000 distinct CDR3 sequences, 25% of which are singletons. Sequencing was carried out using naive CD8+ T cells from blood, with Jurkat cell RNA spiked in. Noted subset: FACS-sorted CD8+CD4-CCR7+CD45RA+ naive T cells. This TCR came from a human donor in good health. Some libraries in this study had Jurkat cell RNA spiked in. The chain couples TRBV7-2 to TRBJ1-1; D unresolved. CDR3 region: CASSLLHMNTAAFF. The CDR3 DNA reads TGTGCCAGCAGCTTATTACACATGAACACTGCAGCTTTCTTT.